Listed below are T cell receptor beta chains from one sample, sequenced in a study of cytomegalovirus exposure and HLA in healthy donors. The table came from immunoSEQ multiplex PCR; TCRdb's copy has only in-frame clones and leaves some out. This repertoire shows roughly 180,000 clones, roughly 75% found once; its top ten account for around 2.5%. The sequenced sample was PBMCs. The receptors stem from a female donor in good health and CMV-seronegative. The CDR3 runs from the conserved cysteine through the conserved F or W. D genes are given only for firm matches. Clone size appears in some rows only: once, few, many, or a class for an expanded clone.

CDR3nt: TGTGCCAGCAGTAGGACAGGGGTTACTGGAAACACCATATATTTT
CDR3aa: CASSRTGVTGNTIYF
v_gene: TRBV28
j_gene: TRBJ1-3
abundance: few
d_gene: TRBD1

CDR3nt: TGTGCCAGCAGTTTTAGCGGATCCTACGAGCAGTACTTC
CDR3aa: CASSFSGSYEQYF
v_gene: TRBV7-2
j_gene: TRBJ2-7
abundance: .
d_gene: .

CDR3nt: TGTGCCAGCAGCCCGATAGGGGGGGGACGGGGGACTGAAGCTTTCTTT
CDR3aa: CASSPIGGGRGTEAFF
v_gene: TRBV14
j_gene: TRBJ1-1
abundance: .
d_gene: .

CDR3nt: TGCGCCAGCAGCCCAGAGGGGGCCTCCTACGAGCAGTACTTC
CDR3aa: CASSPEGASYEQYF
v_gene: TRBV4-1
j_gene: TRBJ2-7
abundance: .
d_gene: TRBD1

CDR3nt: TGCGCCAGCAGCTTGACTAGCGGGAGTATGAATGAGCAGTTCTTC
CDR3aa: CASSLTSGSMNEQFF
v_gene: TRBV5-1
j_gene: TRBJ2-1
abundance: once
d_gene: TRBD2

CDR3nt: TGCGCCAGCAGTCGGGGGGAGCACACTGAAGCTTTCTTT
CDR3aa: CASSRGEHTEAFF
v_gene: TRBV4-3
j_gene: TRBJ1-1
abundance: .
d_gene: .

CDR3nt: TGTGCTAGTGCCAGAACAGGGCCTGGAAACACCATATATTTT
CDR3aa: CASARTGPGNTIYF
v_gene: TRBV12-5
j_gene: TRBJ1-3
abundance: .
d_gene: .

CDR3nt: TGTGCCAGCAGCCCCGGCGGTCGGGGGAATGAGCAGTTCTTC
CDR3aa: CASSPGGRGNEQFF
v_gene: TRBV11-3
j_gene: TRBJ2-1
abundance: .
d_gene: .

CDR3nt: TGTGCCACCAGCAGCCAACCGGGACAGGGGCCGAATCAGCCCCAGCATTTT
CDR3aa: CATSSQPGQGPNQPQHF
v_gene: TRBV15
j_gene: TRBJ1-5
abundance: once
d_gene: TRBD1

CDR3nt: TGTGCCAGTAGTAACCTAGCGGGCATCTACAATGAGCAGTTCTTC
CDR3aa: CASSNLAGIYNEQFF
v_gene: TRBV19
j_gene: TRBJ2-1
abundance: .
d_gene: TRBD2

CDR3nt: TGCGCCAGCAGCCCCCCCCGCGGGGTTAATGGGGAGACCCAGTACTTC
CDR3aa: CASSPPRGVNGETQYF
v_gene: TRBV4-1
j_gene: TRBJ2-5
abundance: .
d_gene: .

CDR3nt: TGTGCCAGCAGTTACAACGCAGGGGAGGGTCAGCCCCAGCATTTT
CDR3aa: CASSYNAGEGQPQHF
v_gene: TRBV6-5
j_gene: TRBJ1-5
abundance: few
d_gene: .

CDR3nt: TGTGCCAGTAGGGATCAGGGTAGGAACGGCTACACCTTC
CDR3aa: CASRDQGRNGYTF
v_gene: TRBV19
j_gene: TRBJ1-2
abundance: few
d_gene: .

CDR3nt: TGTGCCAGCAGCTCTGTTTCTAGGGGGGAGCTGTTTTTT
CDR3aa: CASSSVSRGELFF
v_gene: TRBV7-3
j_gene: TRBJ2-2
abundance: .
d_gene: .

CDR3nt: TGTGCCACCAGCACCAGGACAGGAGAGGATTCTCAGTACTTC
CDR3aa: CATSTRTGEDSQYF
v_gene: TRBV15
j_gene: TRBJ2-7
abundance: .
d_gene: TRBD1

CDR3nt: TGCGCCAGCAGCCAGGGACAGGGAGCCAAAAACATTCAGTACTTC
CDR3aa: CASSQGQGAKNIQYF
v_gene: TRBV4-1
j_gene: TRBJ2-4
abundance: few
d_gene: TRBD1

CDR3nt: TGCAGCGCCGGAAGGGGGCTGGGTACTGAAGCTTTCTTT
CDR3aa: CSAGRGLGTEAFF
v_gene: TRBV29-1
j_gene: TRBJ1-1
abundance: .
d_gene: TRBD1

CDR3nt: TGTGCCAGCAGCGTAGGGGCCCTTCGGGGCGGGGAGCTGTTTTTT
CDR3aa: CASSVGALRGGELFF
v_gene: TRBV9
j_gene: TRBJ2-2
abundance: .
d_gene: .

CDR3nt: TGCAGCGTTGTGGACAGGAGGGGGCGGGATACGCAGTATTTT
CDR3aa: CSVVDRRGRDTQYF
v_gene: TRBV29-1
j_gene: TRBJ2-3
abundance: .
d_gene: .

CDR3nt: TGTGCCAGCAGCGTAGGGGGGGGCAATCAGCCCCAGCATTTT
CDR3aa: CASSVGGGNQPQHF
v_gene: TRBV5-6
j_gene: TRBJ1-5
abundance: .
d_gene: .

CDR3nt: TGCGCCAGCAGCCCAGCGACTAGCGGGAGCGCTACCTACGAGCAGTACTTC
CDR3aa: CASSPATSGSATYEQYF
v_gene: TRBV4-1
j_gene: TRBJ2-7
abundance: .
d_gene: TRBD2

CDR3nt: TGCGCCACCCGAATTTCCCCGACAGGGGAACAGCCCCAGCATTTT
CDR3aa: CATRISPTGEQPQHF
v_gene: TRBV10-1
j_gene: TRBJ1-5
abundance: .
d_gene: TRBD1

CDR3nt: TGTGCCAGCAGTGAGACAGGGGGAATATATGGCTACACCTTC
CDR3aa: CASSETGGIYGYTF
v_gene: TRBV6-1
j_gene: TRBJ1-2
abundance: .
d_gene: TRBD1

CDR3nt: TGTGCCAGCAGCAACCCCTCCGGAGCTAACTATGGCTACACCTTC
CDR3aa: CASSNPSGANYGYTF
v_gene: TRBV21-1
j_gene: TRBJ1-2
abundance: .
d_gene: .

CDR3nt: TGTGCCTGGAGTGTACAAGCGGGAGTCAATGAGCAGTTCTTC
CDR3aa: CAWSVQAGVNEQFF
v_gene: TRBV30
j_gene: TRBJ2-1
abundance: .
d_gene: TRBD2

CDR3nt: TGTGCCAGCAGCGTAGGTGGGACAGCTAATTCACCCCTCCACTTT
CDR3aa: CASSVGGTANSPLHF
v_gene: TRBV9
j_gene: TRBJ1-6
abundance: .
d_gene: TRBD1

CDR3nt: TGTGCCAGCAGACCGGGACAGGGTTTTGAAAAACTGTTTTTT
CDR3aa: CASRPGQGFEKLFF
v_gene: TRBV6-5
j_gene: TRBJ1-4
abundance: few
d_gene: TRBD1

CDR3nt: TGCGCCAGCAGCCAAGATGGGGGGATTCGGGAAAAACTGTTTTTT
CDR3aa: CASSQDGGIREKLFF
v_gene: TRBV4-3
j_gene: TRBJ1-4
abundance: .
d_gene: .

CDR3nt: TGTGCCAGCAGTCGGAGTGGTGGGGCGAACTATGGCTACACCTTC
CDR3aa: CASSRSGGANYGYTF
v_gene: TRBV14
j_gene: TRBJ1-2
abundance: .
d_gene: .

CDR3nt: TGTGCCAGCAGTTTATCAGGACAGGGCAGCCACGAGCAGTACTTC
CDR3aa: CASSLSGQGSHEQYF
v_gene: TRBV28
j_gene: TRBJ2-7
abundance: .
d_gene: TRBD1

CDR3nt: TGCGCCAGCAGCCAAGAGGACAGCTATAATTCACCCCTCCACTTT
CDR3aa: CASSQEDSYNSPLHF
v_gene: TRBV4-3
j_gene: TRBJ1-6
abundance: .
d_gene: .

CDR3nt: TGTGCCAGCAGTGACTCCGGGGAGGGACCCCAGTACTTC
CDR3aa: CASSDSGEGPQYF
v_gene: TRBV6-4
j_gene: TRBJ2-5
abundance: .
d_gene: TRBD2

CDR3nt: TGTGCCAGCACCCCACAGGGGGCGATCGGTGGCTACACCTTC
CDR3aa: CASTPQGAIGGYTF
v_gene: TRBV2
j_gene: TRBJ1-2
abundance: few
d_gene: TRBD1

CDR3nt: TGCGCCAGCAGCCGGGGGGAGACCCAGTACTTC
CDR3aa: CASSRGETQYF
v_gene: TRBV5-1
j_gene: TRBJ2-5
abundance: .
d_gene: .

CDR3nt: TGTGCCAGCAGTGCATCCAGGGGGGCCTACGAGCAGTACTTC
CDR3aa: CASSASRGAYEQYF
v_gene: TRBV6-1
j_gene: TRBJ2-7
abundance: once
d_gene: .

CDR3nt: TGTGCCTGGAATGAAGACAGGGGCTACAATCAGCCCCAGCATTTT
CDR3aa: CAWNEDRGYNQPQHF
v_gene: TRBV30
j_gene: TRBJ1-5
abundance: few
d_gene: TRBD1

CDR3nt: TGTGCCAGTGGACACCCCAATGAGCAGTTCTTC
CDR3aa: CASGHPNEQFF
v_gene: TRBV28
j_gene: TRBJ2-1
abundance: .
d_gene: .

CDR3nt: TGTGCCAGCAGCCGGGGACTACTTGTCACAGATACGCAGTATTTT
CDR3aa: CASSRGLLVTDTQYF
v_gene: TRBV5-6
j_gene: TRBJ2-3
abundance: .
d_gene: TRBD2

CDR3nt: TGTGCCAGCAGTTACTCTATCGGGGGCACTGAAGCTTTCTTT
CDR3aa: CASSYSIGGTEAFF
v_gene: TRBV6-5
j_gene: TRBJ1-1
abundance: few
d_gene: .

CDR3nt: TGTGCCAGCAGTTTAAAGCGGGGGGTGAACACTGAAGCTTTCTTT
CDR3aa: CASSLKRGVNTEAFF
v_gene: TRBV27
j_gene: TRBJ1-1
abundance: .
d_gene: .